A selection of T cell receptor beta chains follows, all from one sample in a study of cytomegalovirus exposure and HLA in healthy donors. Profiled with immunoSEQ multiplex PCR; TCRdb holds only in-frame clones, not every one. The sample records approximately 130,000 clones, 75% to 85% being singletons. Sequencing was performed on PBMCs. All receptors derive from a female donor in good health and CMV-seropositive. CDR3s include the opening cysteine and the closing phenylalanine or tryptophan.

v_call: TRBV28
cdr3_length: 14
cdr3_aa: CASLRGSGANVLTF

v_call: TRBV4-2
cdr3_length: 17
cdr3_aa: CASSQVGSQALNTEAFF

v_call: TRBV6-1
cdr3_length: 13
cdr3_aa: CASSEGSVNEQFF

v_call: TRBV5-1
cdr3_length: 14
cdr3_aa: CASSWDAGSQPQHF

v_call: TRBV6-5
cdr3_length: 15
cdr3_aa: CASSTGQVSGNTIYF

v_call: TRBV10-3
cdr3_length: 15
cdr3_aa: CAISESTVFEDGYTF

v_call: TRBV11-2
cdr3_length: 13
cdr3_aa: CASSLAVSYEQYF

v_call: TRBV7-9
cdr3_length: 15
cdr3_aa: CASSADRGSQETQYF

v_call: TRBV2
cdr3_length: 16
cdr3_aa: CASSPQGGAYNSPLHF

v_call: TRBV7-7
cdr3_length: 17
cdr3_aa: CASSFSAGVVPYNEQFF

v_call: TRBV29-1
cdr3_length: 14
cdr3_aa: CSVEGYGRADTQYF

v_call: TRBV4-1
cdr3_length: 17
cdr3_aa: CASSQDGTPIYTDTQYF

v_call: TRBV6-5
cdr3_length: 14
cdr3_aa: CASKDRENTGELFF

v_call: TRBV5-1
cdr3_length: 15
cdr3_aa: CASSKGQESSYEQYF

v_call: TRBV7-9
cdr3_length: 14
cdr3_aa: CASRGTGENSPLHF

v_call: TRBV11-2
cdr3_length: 18
cdr3_aa: CASSLNVIQGGGEEKLFF

v_call: TRBV4-1
cdr3_length: 17
cdr3_aa: CASSQESSLAGGSEQYF

v_call: TRBV30
cdr3_length: 15
cdr3_aa: CAWSKQGSVNTEAFF

v_call: TRBV5-4
cdr3_length: 17
cdr3_aa: CASSLGGQGYGSNEQFF

v_call: TRBV30
cdr3_length: 13
cdr3_aa: CAWRRAGGETQYF

v_call: TRBV11-2
cdr3_length: 15
cdr3_aa: CASNEQVGGREEAFF

v_call: TRBV25-1
cdr3_length: 16
cdr3_aa: CASSETKREGQETQYF

v_call: TRBV4-2
cdr3_length: 13
cdr3_aa: CASSHAGQYEQYF

v_call: TRBV7-3
cdr3_length: 14
cdr3_aa: CASSPGAGNYEQYF